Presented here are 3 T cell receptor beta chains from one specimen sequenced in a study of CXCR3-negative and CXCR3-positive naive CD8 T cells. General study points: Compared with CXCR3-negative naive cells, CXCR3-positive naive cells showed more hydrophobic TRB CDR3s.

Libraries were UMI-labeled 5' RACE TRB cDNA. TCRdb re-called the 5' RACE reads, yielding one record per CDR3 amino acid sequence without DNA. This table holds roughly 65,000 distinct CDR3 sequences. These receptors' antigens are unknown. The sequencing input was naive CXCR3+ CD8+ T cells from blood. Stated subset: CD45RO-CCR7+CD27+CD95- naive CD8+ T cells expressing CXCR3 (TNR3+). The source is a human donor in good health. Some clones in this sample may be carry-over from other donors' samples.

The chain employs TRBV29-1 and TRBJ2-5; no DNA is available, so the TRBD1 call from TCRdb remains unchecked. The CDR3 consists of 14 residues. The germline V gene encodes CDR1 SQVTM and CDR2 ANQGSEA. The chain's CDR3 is CSVEDRRGQETQYF.

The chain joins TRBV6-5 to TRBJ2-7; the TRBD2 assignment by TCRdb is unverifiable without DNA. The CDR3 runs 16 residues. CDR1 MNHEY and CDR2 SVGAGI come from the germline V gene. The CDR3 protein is CASGALRGGISYEQYF.

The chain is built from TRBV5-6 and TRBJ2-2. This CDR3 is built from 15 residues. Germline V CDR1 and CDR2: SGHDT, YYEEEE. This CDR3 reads CASSLVGANTGELFF.